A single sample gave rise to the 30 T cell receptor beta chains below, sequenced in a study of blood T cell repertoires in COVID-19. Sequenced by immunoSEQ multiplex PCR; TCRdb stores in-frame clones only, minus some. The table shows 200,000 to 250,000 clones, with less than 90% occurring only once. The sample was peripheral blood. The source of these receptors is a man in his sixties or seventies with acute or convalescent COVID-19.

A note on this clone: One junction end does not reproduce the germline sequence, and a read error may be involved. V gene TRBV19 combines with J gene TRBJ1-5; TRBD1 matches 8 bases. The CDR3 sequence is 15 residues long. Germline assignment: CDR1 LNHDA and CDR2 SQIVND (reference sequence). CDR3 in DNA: TGTGCCAGTAGGATAGGACAGGGCTCCAATCAGCCCCAGCATTTT. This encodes CASRIGQGSNQPQHF.

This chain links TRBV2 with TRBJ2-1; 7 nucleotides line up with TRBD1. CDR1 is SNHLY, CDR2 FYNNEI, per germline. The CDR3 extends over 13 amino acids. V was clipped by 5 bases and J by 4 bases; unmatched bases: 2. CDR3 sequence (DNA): TGTGCCAGCAGTTTGGGACAGTACAATGAGCAGTTCTTC. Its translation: CASSLGQYNEQFF.

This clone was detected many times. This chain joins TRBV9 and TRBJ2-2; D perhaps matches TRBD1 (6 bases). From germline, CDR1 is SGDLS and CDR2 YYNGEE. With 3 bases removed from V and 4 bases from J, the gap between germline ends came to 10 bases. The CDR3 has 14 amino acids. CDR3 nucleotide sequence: TGTGCCAGCAGCGCCGGACAGACCACCGGGGAGCTGTTTTTT. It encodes CASSAGQTTGELFF. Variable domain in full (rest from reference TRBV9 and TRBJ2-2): DSGVTQTPKHLITATGQRVTLRCSPRSGDLSVYWYQQSLDQGLQFLIQYYNGEERAKGNILERFSAQQFPDLHSELNLSSLELGDSALYFCASSAGQTTGELFFGEGSRLTVL.

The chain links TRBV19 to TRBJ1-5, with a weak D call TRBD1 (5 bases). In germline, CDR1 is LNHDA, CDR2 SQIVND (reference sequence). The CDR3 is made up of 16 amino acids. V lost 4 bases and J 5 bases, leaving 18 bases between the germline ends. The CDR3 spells CASSTISQALDQPQHF. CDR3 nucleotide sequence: TGTGCCAGTAGTACAATTTCACAGGCCCTAGATCAGCCCCAGCATTTT.

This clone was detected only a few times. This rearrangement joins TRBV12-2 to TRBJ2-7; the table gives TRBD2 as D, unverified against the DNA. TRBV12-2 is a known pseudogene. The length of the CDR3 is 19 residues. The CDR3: CASRLVKGLADPGVYEQYF. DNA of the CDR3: TGTGCAAGTCGCTTAGTAAAGGGACTAGCGGACCCCGGGGTCTACGAGCAGTACTTC.

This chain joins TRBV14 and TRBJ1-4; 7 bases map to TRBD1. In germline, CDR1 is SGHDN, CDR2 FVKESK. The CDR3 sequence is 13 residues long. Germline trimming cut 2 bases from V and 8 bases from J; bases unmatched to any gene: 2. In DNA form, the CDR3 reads TGTGCCAGCAGCCAACTACAGGGGGAAAAACTGTTTTTT. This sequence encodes CASSQLQGEKLFF.

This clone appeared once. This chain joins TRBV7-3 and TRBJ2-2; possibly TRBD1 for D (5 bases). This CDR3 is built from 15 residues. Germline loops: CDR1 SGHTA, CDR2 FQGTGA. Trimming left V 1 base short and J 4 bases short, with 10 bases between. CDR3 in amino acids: CASSLMGQSTGELFF. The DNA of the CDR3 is TGTGCCAGCAGCTTAATGGGGCAGTCCACCGGGGAGCTGTTTTTT. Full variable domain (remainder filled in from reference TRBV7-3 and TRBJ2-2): GAGVSQTPSNKVTEKGKYVELRCDPISGHTALYWYRQSLGQGPEFLIYFQGTGAADDSGLPNDRFFAVRPEGSVSTLKIQRTERGDSAVYLCASSLMGQSTGELFFGEGSRLTVL.

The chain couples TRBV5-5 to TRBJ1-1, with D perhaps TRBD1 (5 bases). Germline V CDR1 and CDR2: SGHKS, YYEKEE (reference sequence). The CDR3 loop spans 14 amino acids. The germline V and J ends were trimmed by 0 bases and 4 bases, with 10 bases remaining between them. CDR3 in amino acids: CASSLARGGTEAFF. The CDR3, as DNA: TGTGCCAGCAGCTTGGCAAGGGGAGGCACTGAAGCTTTCTTT.

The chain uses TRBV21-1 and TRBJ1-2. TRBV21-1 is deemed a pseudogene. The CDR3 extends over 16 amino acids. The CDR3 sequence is CASSNEEAGANYGYTF. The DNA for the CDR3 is TGTGCCAGCAGCAACGAGGAGGCAGGCGCCAACTATGGCTACACCTTC.

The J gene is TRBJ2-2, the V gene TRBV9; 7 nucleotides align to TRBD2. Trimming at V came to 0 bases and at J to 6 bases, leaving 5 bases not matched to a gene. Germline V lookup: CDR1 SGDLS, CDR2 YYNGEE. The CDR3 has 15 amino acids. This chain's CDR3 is CASSVDGRSAGELFF. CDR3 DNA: TGTGCCAGCAGCGTAGACGGGAGGAGTGCCGGGGAGCTGTTTTTT.

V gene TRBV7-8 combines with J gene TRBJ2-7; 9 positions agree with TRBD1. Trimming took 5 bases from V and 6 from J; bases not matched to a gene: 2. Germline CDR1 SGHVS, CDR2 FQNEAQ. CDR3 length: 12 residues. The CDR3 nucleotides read TGTGCCAGCAGCCAACAGGGGGCCGAGCAGTACTTC. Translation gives CASSQQGAEQYF.

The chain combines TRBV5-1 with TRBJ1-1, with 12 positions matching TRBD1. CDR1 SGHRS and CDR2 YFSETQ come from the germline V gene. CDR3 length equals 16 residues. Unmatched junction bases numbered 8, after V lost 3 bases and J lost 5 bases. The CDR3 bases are TGCGCCAGCAGCTCATCCGGGACAGGGGGCATGACTGAAGCTTTCTTT. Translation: CASSSSGTGGMTEAFF.

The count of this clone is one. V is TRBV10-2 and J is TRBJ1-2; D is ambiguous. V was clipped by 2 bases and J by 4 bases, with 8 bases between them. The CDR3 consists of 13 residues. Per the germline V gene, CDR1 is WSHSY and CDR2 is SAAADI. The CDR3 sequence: CASSEAGSYGYTF. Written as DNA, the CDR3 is TGCGCCAGCAGTGAGGCGGGATCCTATGGCTACACCTTC.

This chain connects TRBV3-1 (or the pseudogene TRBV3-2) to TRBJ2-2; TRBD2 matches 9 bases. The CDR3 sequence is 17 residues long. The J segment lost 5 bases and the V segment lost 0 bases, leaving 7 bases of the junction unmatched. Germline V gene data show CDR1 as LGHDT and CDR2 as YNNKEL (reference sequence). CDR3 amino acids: CASSQERTSVGTGELFF. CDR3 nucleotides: TGTGCCAGCAGCCAAGAAAGGACTAGCGTGGGAACCGGGGAGCTGTTTTTT.

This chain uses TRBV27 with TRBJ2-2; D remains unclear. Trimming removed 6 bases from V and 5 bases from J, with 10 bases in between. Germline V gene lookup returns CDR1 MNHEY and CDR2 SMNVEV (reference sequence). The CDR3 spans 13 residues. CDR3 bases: TGTGCCAGCAGGCCCTCAGGAACCGGGGAGCTGTTTTTT. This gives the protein CASRPSGTGELFF.

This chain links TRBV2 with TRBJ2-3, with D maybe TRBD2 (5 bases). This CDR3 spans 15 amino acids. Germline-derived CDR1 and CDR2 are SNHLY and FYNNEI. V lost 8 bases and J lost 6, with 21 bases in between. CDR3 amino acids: CASSEEAPSVDTQYF. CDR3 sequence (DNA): TGTGCCAGCTCGGAGGAGGCCCCGTCAGTTGATACGCAGTATTTT. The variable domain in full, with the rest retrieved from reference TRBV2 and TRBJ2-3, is EPEVTQTPSHQVTQMGQEVILRCVPISNHLYFYWYRQILGQKVEFLVSFYNNEISEKSEIFDDQFSVERPDGSNFTLKIRSTKLEDSAMYFCASSEEAPSVDTQYFGPGTRLTVL.

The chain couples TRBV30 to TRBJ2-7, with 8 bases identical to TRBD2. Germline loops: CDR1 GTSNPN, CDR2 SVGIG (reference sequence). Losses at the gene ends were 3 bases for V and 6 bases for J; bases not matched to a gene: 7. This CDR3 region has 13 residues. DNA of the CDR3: TGTGCCTGGAGCTCACAGGGACTAGGCGAGCAGTACTTC. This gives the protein CAWSSQGLGEQYF.

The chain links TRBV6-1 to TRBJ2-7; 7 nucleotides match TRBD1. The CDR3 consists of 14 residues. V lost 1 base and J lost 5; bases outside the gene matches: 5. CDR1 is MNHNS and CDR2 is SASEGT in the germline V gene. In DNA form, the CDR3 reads TGTGCCAGCAGTGAAGGCGACAGGGCCCACGAGCAGTACTTC. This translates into CASSEGDRAHEQYF.

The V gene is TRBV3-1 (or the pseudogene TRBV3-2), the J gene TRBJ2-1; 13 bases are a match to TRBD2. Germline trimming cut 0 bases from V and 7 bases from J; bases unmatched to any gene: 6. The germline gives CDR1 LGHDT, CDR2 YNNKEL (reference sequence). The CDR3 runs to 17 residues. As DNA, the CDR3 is TGTGCCAGCAGCCAAGATGGACTAGCGGGAGTTGTTAATGAGCAGTTCTTC. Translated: CASSQDGLAGVVNEQFF.

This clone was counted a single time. Written as DNA, the CDR3 is TGTGCCAGCCTTAACAGGGTTCGGGGCTACACCTTC. Translating it yields CASLNRVRGYTF. V gene TRBV6-5 combines with J gene TRBJ1-2, with D possibly TRBD1 on 6 matching bases. Trimming shortened V by 8 bases and J by 8 bases, and 15 bases separated the two germline ends. Germline V gene data show CDR1 as MNHEY and CDR2 as SVGAGI. This CDR3 is built from 12 residues.

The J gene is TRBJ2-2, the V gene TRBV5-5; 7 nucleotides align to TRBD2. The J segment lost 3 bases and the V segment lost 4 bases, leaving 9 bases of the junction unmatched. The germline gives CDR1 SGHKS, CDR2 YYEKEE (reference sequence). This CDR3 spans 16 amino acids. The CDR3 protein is CASSPRRETHTGELFF. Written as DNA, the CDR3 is TGTGCCAGCAGCCCGAGGCGGGAGACACACACCGGGGAGCTGTTTTTT. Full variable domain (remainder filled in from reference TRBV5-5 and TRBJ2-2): DAGVTQSPTHLIKTRGQQVTLRCSPISGHKSVSWYQQVLGQGPQFIFQYYEKEERGRGNFPDRFSARQFPNYSSELNVNALLLGDSALYLCASSPRRETHTGELFFGEGSRLTVL.

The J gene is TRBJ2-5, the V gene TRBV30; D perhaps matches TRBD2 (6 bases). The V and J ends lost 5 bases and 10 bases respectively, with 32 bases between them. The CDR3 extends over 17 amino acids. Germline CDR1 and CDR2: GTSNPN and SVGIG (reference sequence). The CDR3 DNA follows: TGTGCCTGGGCTGGACAACCCCGCGTTCGGAGGGGAGAGGTCCAGTACTTC. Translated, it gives CAWAGQPRVRRGEVQYF.

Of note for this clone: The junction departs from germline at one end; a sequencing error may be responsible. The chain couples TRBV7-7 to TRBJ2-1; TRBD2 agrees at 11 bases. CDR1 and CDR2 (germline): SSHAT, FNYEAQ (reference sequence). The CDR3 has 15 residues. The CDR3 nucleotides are TGTGCTAGCAGCATCGGACTAGCGGGTGGGAATGAGCAGTTCTTC. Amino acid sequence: CASSIGLAGGNEQFF.

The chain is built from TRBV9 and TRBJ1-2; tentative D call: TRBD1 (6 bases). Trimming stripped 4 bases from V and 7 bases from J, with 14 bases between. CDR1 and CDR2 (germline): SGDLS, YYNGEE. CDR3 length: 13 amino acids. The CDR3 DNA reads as TGTGCCAGCAGCCCCCAGGGGACGTCTGGCTACACCTTC. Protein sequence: CASSPQGTSGYTF.

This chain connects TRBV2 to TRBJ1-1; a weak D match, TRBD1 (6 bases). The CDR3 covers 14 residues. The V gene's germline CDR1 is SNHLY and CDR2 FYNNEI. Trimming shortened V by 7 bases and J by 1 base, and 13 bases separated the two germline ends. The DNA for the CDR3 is TGTGCCAGCACCATGACAGGCGCGAACACTGAAGCTTTCTTT. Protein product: CASTMTGANTEAFF.

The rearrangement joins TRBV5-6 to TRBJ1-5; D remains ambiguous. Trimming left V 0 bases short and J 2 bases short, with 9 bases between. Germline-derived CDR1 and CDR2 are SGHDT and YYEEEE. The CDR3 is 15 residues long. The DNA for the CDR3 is TGTGCCAGCAGCTTGGGGACTTGGGGCAATCAGCCCCAGCATTTT. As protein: CASSLGTWGNQPQHF.

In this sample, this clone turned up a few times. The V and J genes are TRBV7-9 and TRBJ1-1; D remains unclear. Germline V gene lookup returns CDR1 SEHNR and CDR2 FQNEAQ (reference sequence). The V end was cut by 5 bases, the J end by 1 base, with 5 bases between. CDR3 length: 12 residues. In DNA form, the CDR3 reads TGTGCCAGCAGCCGGGAGAACACTGAAGCTTTCTTT. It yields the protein CASSRENTEAFF. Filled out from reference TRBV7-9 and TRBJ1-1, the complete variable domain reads DTGVSQNPRHKITKRGQNVTFRCDPISEHNRLYWYRQTLGQGPEFLTYFQNEAQLEKSRLLSDRFSAERPKGSFSTLEIQRTEQGDSAMYLCASSRENTEAFFGQGTRLTVV.

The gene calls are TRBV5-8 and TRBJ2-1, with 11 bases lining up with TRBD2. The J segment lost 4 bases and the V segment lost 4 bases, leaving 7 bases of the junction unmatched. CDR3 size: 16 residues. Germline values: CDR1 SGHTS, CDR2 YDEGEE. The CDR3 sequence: CASSQRTSGLYNEQFF. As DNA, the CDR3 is TGTGCCAGCAGCCAACGGACTAGCGGGTTATACAATGAGCAGTTCTTC.

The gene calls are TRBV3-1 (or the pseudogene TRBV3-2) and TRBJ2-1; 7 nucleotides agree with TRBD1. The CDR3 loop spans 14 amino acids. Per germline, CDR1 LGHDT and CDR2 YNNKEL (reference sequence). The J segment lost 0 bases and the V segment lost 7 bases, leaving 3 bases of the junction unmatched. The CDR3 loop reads CASKGASSYNEQFF. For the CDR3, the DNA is TGTGCCAGCAAGGGGGCCAGCTCCTACAATGAGCAGTTCTTC.

This CDR3 is CASSVDLATRTGELFF. CDR3 sequence (DNA): TGTGCCAGCAGCGTAGACCTAGCGACGAGGACCGGGGAGCTGTTTTTT. This chain joins TRBV9 and TRBJ2-2; weak D call: TRBD2 (6 bases). The length of the CDR3 is 16 residues. The V end was cut by 0 bases, the J end by 5 bases, with 14 bases between. Germline V gene sequence: CDR1 SGDLS, CDR2 YYNGEE.